One sample yielded the 26 T cell receptor beta chains listed below, sequenced in a study of graft-versus-host responses after intestinal transplantation. The plating included about 200,000 irradiated, violet-dye-labeled stimulator cells together with about 200,000 CFSE-labeled responder cells. Some clones are missing from TCRdb's copy, which holds only in-frame ones; the method was immunoSEQ multiplex PCR. The profile shows some 22,000 clones, 40% to 50% of them singletons. Source: alloreactive CD8+ T cells from a mixed lymphocyte reaction culture, taken before intestinal transplant. Subset here: CFSE-low proliferating T cells sorted from roughly 6-day pre-transplant mixed lymphocyte reaction (GvH or HvG direction). Receptors originate from a human patient who received an intestinal transplant.

This chain connects TRBV9 to TRBJ2-3; the match to TRBD2 covers 8 bases. Germline lookup yields CDR1 SGDLS and CDR2 YYNGEE. The CDR3 has 13 residues. V was clipped by 3 bases and J by 5 bases; unmatched bases: 2. This CDR3 reads CASSATSVDTQYF. The CDR3 coding sequence is TGTGCCAGCAGCGCGACTAGCGTAGATACGCAGTATTTT.

This clone was recorded a few times. The chain carries TRBV9 and TRBJ2-1; TRBD2 is a possible D gene (6 bases). Between the trimmed V and J ends, which lost 4 bases and 9 bases, there was a span of 20 bases. The CDR3 is 15 residues long. Germline assignment: CDR1 SGDLS and CDR2 YYNGEE. CDR3 DNA sequence: TGTGCCAGCAGCACGTCCCCGGAGGGGCGGGTTGAGCAGTTCTTC. Translation gives CASSTSPEGRVEQFF.

This clone was seen many times. The gene calls are TRBV2 and TRBJ1-2; D gene uncertain. This CDR3 region has 15 residues. CDR1 and CDR2 (germline): SNHLY, FYNNEI. The germline V and J ends were trimmed by 8 bases and 7 bases, with 23 bases remaining between them. CDR3 bases: TGTGCCAGCGGTGTGGGCCCGAGTAATACGGGTGGCTACACCTTC. Amino acid sequence: CASGVGPSNTGGYTF. Variable domain in full (rest from reference TRBV2 and TRBJ1-2): EPEVTQTPSHQVTQMGQEVILRCVPISNHLYFYWYRQILGQKVEFLVSFYNNEISEKSEIFDDQFSVERPDGSNFTLKIRSTKLEDSAMYFCASGVGPSNTGGYTFGSGTRLTVV.

V is TRBV7-2 and J is TRBJ2-3; TRBD2 is a possible D gene (6 bases). V lost 1 base and J lost 0, with 11 bases in between. The CDR3 loop spans 16 amino acids. In germline, CDR1 is SGHTA, CDR2 FQGNSA. CDR3 in DNA: TGTGCCAGCAGCTTAGGTGTTAGCGGTAGCACAGATACGCAGTATTTT. This encodes CASSLGVSGSTDTQYF.

The table lists this clone with a count of one. This rearrangement joins TRBV2 to TRBJ2-1; 10 bases are a match to TRBD2. J lost 9 bases, V lost 8 bases, and 7 bases had no gene match. The CDR3 runs to 13 residues. The germline V gene has CDR1 SNHLY and CDR2 FYNNEI. In nucleotides, the CDR3 is TGTGCCAGCTGGGCTAGCGGGGGAGCTGAGCAGTTCTTC. Its translation: CASWASGGAEQFF.

In DNA, the CDR3 is TGTGCCAGCAGCTACCGACACTACAATGAGCAGTTCTTC. It specifies CASSYRHYNEQFF. The chain joins TRBV6-5 to TRBJ2-1; D unclear. CDR3 length equals 13 residues. The V gene's germline CDR1 is MNHEY and CDR2 SVGAGI. V was cut by 6 bases and J by 3 bases, with 9 bases left in between.

This clone was seen more than once but under ten times. The rearrangement uses TRBV4-1 and TRBJ2-6; 10 bases map to TRBD2. The trim removed 0 bases at V and 1 base at J, leaving 6 bases unmatched. Germline values: CDR1 MGHRA, CDR2 YSYEKL. The CDR3 is made up of 19 amino acids. In nucleotides, the CDR3 is TGCGCCAGCAGCCAAGACAGCGGGAGGGCCGTATCTGGGGCCAACGTCCTGACTTTC. Residues: CASSQDSGRAVSGANVLTF.

This chain connects TRBV7-9 to TRBJ2-1; 8 nucleotides line up with TRBD2. The trim removed 6 bases at V and 5 bases at J, leaving 9 bases unmatched. The CDR3 has 15 amino acids. CDR1 is SEHNR and CDR2 is FQNEAQ in the germline V gene (reference sequence). CDR3 sequence: CASSQGREDDNEQFF. CDR3 nucleotides: TGTGCCAGCAGTCAAGGGCGGGAGGACGACAATGAGCAGTTCTTC.

This chain links TRBV5-4 with TRBJ2-1, with TRBD2 matching 8 bases. CDR1 is SGHNT and CDR2 is YYREEE in the germline V gene (reference sequence). After removal of 1 base from V and 5 bases from J, the junction contained 5 bases not matched to a gene. This CDR3 has 15 residues. The CDR3 DNA is TGTGCCAGCAGCTTGAGCGGGGGTATCAACAATGAGCAGTTCTTC. Its translation: CASSLSGGINNEQFF.

In its sample, this clone was seen a few times. The chain combines TRBV11-1 with TRBJ2-3; weak D call: TRBD2 (6 bases). The CDR3 covers 14 residues. V gave up 3 bases and J gave up 4 bases, with 11 bases separating them. The germline V gene has CDR1 SGHAT and CDR2 FQDESV (reference sequence). CDR3 amino acids: CASSLTSPADTQYF. The CDR3 DNA reads TGTGCCAGCAGCTTGACTAGTCCCGCAGATACGCAGTATTTT.

The chain recombines TRBV18 with TRBJ2-2; unclear D gene. V dropped 6 bases and J dropped 0 bases, with 8 bases sitting between them. Germline V gene data show CDR1 as KGHSH and CDR2 as LQKENI. The CDR3 contains 14 residues. The CDR3: CASSSLTNTGELFF. The CDR3, as DNA: TGTGCCAGCTCTTCACTGACGAACACCGGGGAGCTGTTTTTT.

This clone qualifies as medium-sized. The rearrangement links TRBV5-1 to TRBJ2-7; 11 nucleotides align to TRBD2. Germline CDR1 SGHRS, CDR2 YFSETQ. Trimming cost V 1 base and J 6 bases; bases outside gene matches: 6. The CDR3 length is 15 residues. CDR3 protein: CASSLNSLAGGEQYF. In nucleotides, the CDR3 is TGCGCCAGCAGCTTGAACAGCCTAGCGGGAGGCGAGCAGTACTTC.

This clone showed up just once. The CDR3 DNA sequence: TGTGCCAGCAGCCCCCACAGGGGGCAATCGCAGCCCCAGCATTTT. Protein sequence: CASSPHRGQSQPQHF. The chain links TRBV5-5 to TRBJ1-5, with TRBD1 matching 9 bases. Germline V gives CDR1 SGHKS, CDR2 YYEKEE (reference sequence). The junction had 9 bases not matched to a gene; V was cut back by 4 bases and J by 7 bases. The CDR3 runs 15 residues.

V gene TRBV5-1 combines with J gene TRBJ2-5; TRBD2 agrees at 10 bases. Trimming at V came to 3 bases and at J to 3 bases, leaving 5 bases not matched to a gene. The germline V gene encodes CDR1 SGHRS and CDR2 YFSETQ. This CDR3 contains 15 residues. Written as DNA, the CDR3 is TGCGCCAGCAGCTCGGGAGCGGGAGGGAAAGAGACCCAGTACTTC. This translates into CASSSGAGGKETQYF.

This rearrangement joins TRBV7-4 to TRBJ1-2; D is unclear. Germline CDR1 reads SGHVT; CDR2 reads SQSDAQ. The CDR3 consists of 18 residues. Between the trimmed V and J ends, which lost 5 bases and 4 bases, there was a span of 26 bases. CDR3 DNA sequence: TGTGCCAGCAGCGGATCGACGAGAGCAGCGCGAAAGACCTATGGCTACACCTTC. Residues: CASSGSTRAARKTYGYTF.

The gene calls are TRBV6-1 and TRBJ2-3; 12 bases line up with TRBD2. Germline V gene sequence: CDR1 MNHNS, CDR2 SASEGT. V gave up 6 bases and J gave up 4 bases; unmatched junction bases: 2. The CDR3 extends over 14 amino acids. Written as DNA, the CDR3 is TGTGCCAGCAGGACTAGCGGGAGTTCAGATACGCAGTATTTT. It encodes CASRTSGSSDTQYF.

The chain carries TRBV6-1 and TRBJ2-7; 8 bases map to TRBD2. The J segment lost 3 bases and the V segment lost 6 bases, leaving 7 bases of the junction unmatched. The CDR3 runs to 14 residues. Germline V gives CDR1 MNHNS, CDR2 SASEGT. CDR3 DNA sequence: TGTGCCAGCAGCTCCCCGGGAGGGAACTACGAGCAGTACTTC. Amino acids: CASSSPGGNYEQYF.

Sample share makes this clone medium-sized. The V gene is TRBV19, the J gene TRBJ1-3; no clear D. The V gene's germline CDR1 is LNHDA and CDR2 SQIVND (reference sequence). The CDR3 is 15 amino acids. The V end was cut by 6 bases, the J end by 1 base, with 13 bases between. The CDR3, as DNA: TGTGCCAGTAGGCCCCTGGCGAAATCTGGAAACACCATATATTTT. Its protein is CASRPLAKSGNTIYF.

This clone was found a few times. Here the CDR3 reads CASSLATAPREQFF. Written as DNA, the CDR3 is TGTGCCAGCAGCTTAGCTACTGCCCCCAGGGAGCAGTTCTTC. The V call is TRBV7-2, the J call TRBJ2-1; D call uncertain. Between the trimmed V and J ends, which lost 0 bases and 10 bases, there was a span of 13 bases. Germline loops: CDR1 SGHTA, CDR2 FQGNSA. The CDR3 has 14 residues.

The DNA of the CDR3 is TGTGCCAGCAGCCGTTCTATACGGACCGGGGAGCTGTTTTTT. Protein: CASSRSIRTGELFF. The chain carries TRBV14 and TRBJ2-2; D unresolved. The CDR3 contains 14 residues. Trimming stripped 4 bases from V and 5 bases from J, with 11 bases between. CDR1 SGHDN and CDR2 FVKESK come from the germline V gene.

This chain connects TRBV10-1 to TRBJ1-3, with D unclear. The CDR3 has 15 amino acids. CDR1 is WNHNN and CDR2 is SYGVQD in the germline V gene (reference sequence). V lost 4 bases to trimming and J lost 0 bases, with 10 bases between them. CDR3 loop: CASSANSGSGNTIYF. As DNA, the CDR3 is TGCGCCAGCAGTGCGAATAGTGGCTCTGGAAACACCATATATTTT.

The genes are TRBV29-1 and TRBJ1-2, with 12 bases that match TRBD1. CDR3 length: 17 residues. CDR1 is SQVTM, CDR2 ANQGSEA, per germline. CDR3 DNA: TGCAGTACCATCGGGGACAGGGGGCGTTACTACGACTATGGCTACACCTTC. This sequence encodes CSTIGDRGRYYDYGYTF.

V and J are TRBV28 and TRBJ1-2; maybe TRBD1 (5 bases). The CDR3 consists of 13 residues. Trimming removed 7 bases at V and 7 bases at J, with 16 bases between. Germline V gene sequence: CDR1 MDHEN, CDR2 SYDVKM. The CDR3 region has the DNA TGTGCCAGCACTATTCGGGTCGGGGGTGGCTACACCTTC. It yields the protein CASTIRVGGGYTF.

By frequency in the sample, this clone is medium-sized. The chain links TRBV28 to TRBJ1-4, with 10 bases identical to TRBD1. The germline V gene has CDR1 MDHEN and CDR2 SYDVKM. The CDR3 has 15 amino acids. V shed 4 bases, J shed 10 bases, and the junction held 9 bases outside the gene matches. The CDR3 DNA is TGTGCCAGCAGTTCGACGGACAGGGGGAAGGGAAAACTGTTTTTT. Amino acid sequence: CASSSTDRGKGKLFF.

The rearrangement uses TRBV11-3 and TRBJ2-7, with 10 nucleotides matching TRBD1. V lost 4 bases, J lost 1 base, and 13 bases stayed unmatched. The germline CDR1 and CDR2 sequences are SGHNT and YENEEA. This CDR3 region has 18 residues. CDR3 sequence: CASSSKSLLGQGSYEQYF. The CDR3 DNA reads as TGTGCCAGCAGCTCAAAGAGCCTGTTGGGACAGGGGTCCTACGAGCAGTACTTC.

The rearrangement joins TRBV4-1 to TRBJ1-5; 11 bases fit TRBD1. Germline V CDR1 and CDR2: MGHRA, YSYEKL. The CDR3 totals 16 residues. Trimming removed 1 base from V and 3 bases from J; junction bases left unmatched: 2. The CDR3 DNA sequence: TGCGCCAGCAGCCAAGGGGACAGGGGGGCCAATCAGCCCCAGCATTTT. It translates to CASSQGDRGANQPQHF.